Presented here are 5 T cell receptor beta chains from one specimen sequenced in a study of cytomegalovirus exposure and HLA in healthy donors (TCRdb year 2017). The receptor library was made with the immunoSEQ multiplex PCR assay. For the multiplex PCR, a mixture combining 60 forward primers for TCR Vbeta segments and 13 reverse primers for TCR Jbeta segments was used. TCRdb re-hosts the immuneACCESS table, in-frame sequences only. Its copies lack some clones; in the studies checked, an unresolved V gene accounts for under half of them, and the cause for the rest is not known. The sample contains around 200,000 clones, over 60% of them found a single time. The ten largest account for 1.5% to 2% of the sample. Specimen: PBMCs. The receptors come from a man in his late teens or twenties in good health and CMV-seronegative.

The chain employs TRBV29-1 and TRBJ2-1, with D maybe TRBD1 (6 bases). Trimming removed 0 bases at V and 1 base at J, with 13 bases between. The CDR3 contains 16 residues. The germline V gene encodes CDR1 SQVTM and CDR2 ANQGSEA. CDR3 protein: CSVEDFRTASYNEQFF. The CDR3 DNA reads as TGCAGCGTTGAAGACTTCAGGACAGCTTCCTACAATGAGCAGTTCTTC.

The V and J genes are TRBV7-2 and TRBJ2-2; 7 bases map to TRBD1. The CDR3 is 16 residues long. V trimming: 7 bases; J trimming: 0 bases; junction bases outside the gene matches: 8. From germline, CDR1 is SGHTA and CDR2 FQGNSA. The CDR3 DNA follows: TGTGCCAGCATCCCCCGACAGGGCGCGAACACCGGGGAGCTGTTTTTT. Translation: CASIPRQGANTGELFF.

This rearrangement joins TRBV28 to TRBJ2-7; 12 nucleotides agree with TRBD1. From germline, CDR1 is MDHEN and CDR2 SYDVKM. Trimming at V came to 3 bases and at J to 4 bases, leaving 7 bases not matched to a gene. There are 16 residues in the CDR3. The CDR3 bases are TGTGCCAGCAGTTTCCCGGGACAGGGGGCCGTATACGAGCAGTACTTC. Its translation: CASSFPGQGAVYEQYF.

The genes are TRBV30 and TRBJ2-1; 11 bases agree with TRBD2. CDR3 length: 13 amino acids. The germline V gene encodes CDR1 GTSNPN and CDR2 SVGIG (reference sequence). Losses at the gene ends were 4 bases for V and 8 bases for J; bases not matched to a gene: 4. The CDR3 nucleotides are TGTGCCTGGAATAGCGGGAGGGCCGATGAGCAGTTCTTC. Protein: CAWNSGRADEQFF.

The chain links TRBV28 to TRBJ2-2, with 11 bases identical to TRBD1. In germline, CDR1 is MDHEN, CDR2 SYDVKM. J gave up 0 bases and V 3 bases, and 3 bases lay outside the gene matches. The CDR3 runs to 17 residues. The CDR3 bases are TGTGCCAGCAGTTTCTCGGGACAGGGGGCGAACACCGGGGAGCTGTTTTTT. This sequence encodes CASSFSGQGANTGELFF.